The rows below give T cell receptor beta chains drawn from one sample of a study of T-cell reconstitution after alpha-beta-depleted transplantation in children. MiXCR was run by TCRdb on the PCR reads, yielding one entry per CDR3 protein. The sample has hundreds of thousands of distinct CDR3 sequences, 9.5% to 15% seen once. Specimen: PBMCs from the stem cell graft donor, collected from the stem cell graft. The source of these receptors is a human donor who donated a stem cell graft to a child with combined immunodeficiency. The CDR3 runs from the conserved cysteine through the conserved F or W. D genes are given only for firm matches. Clone sizes are given selectively: once, few, many, or a class where the clone is expanded.

CDR3aa	CDR3nt	v_gene	j_gene	abundance	d_gene
CASSFMVRWETGELFF	TGTGCCAGCAGTTTTATGGTTAGGTGGGAGACCGGGGAGCTGTTTTTT	TRBV28	TRBJ2-2	once	.
CASSPARSNTEAFF	TGTGCCAGCTCACCTGCTCGGTCGAACACTGAAGCTTTCTTT	TRBV18	TRBJ1-1	few	.
CAISDDSSYEQYF	TGTGCCATCAGTGATGACAGTTCCTACGAGCAGTACTTC	TRBV10-3	TRBJ2-7	.	.
CATSDDGGYNEQFF	TGTGCCACCAGTGACGACGGGGGATACAATGAGCAGTTCTTC	TRBV24-1	TRBJ2-1	many	.
CASSTLAGSHEQYF	TGTGCCAGCAGCACTCTAGCGGGGTCCCACGAGCAGTACTTC	TRBV12-3/TRBV12-4	TRBJ2-7	many	TRBD2
CASSPQTSAGNLNTGELFF	TGCGCCAGCAGCCCCCAGACTAGCGCGGGAAACTTGAACACCGGGGAGCTGTTTTTT	TRBV5-1	TRBJ2-2	many	TRBD2
CASSLVADEQYF	TGTGCCAGCAGTTTAGTTGCTGACGAGCAGTACTTC	TRBV12-3/TRBV12-4	TRBJ2-7	few	.
CASTPTSGAETQYF	TGCGCCAGCACCCCGACTAGCGGGGCCGAGACCCAGTACTTC	TRBV5-1	TRBJ2-5	few	TRBD2
CASGTGYTGELFF	TGTGCCAGCGGAACAGGCTACACCGGGGAGCTGTTTTTT	TRBV12-3/TRBV12-4	TRBJ2-2	few	.
CASSKDSYNSYNEQFF	TGCGCCAGCAGCAAGGACAGCTATAACTCCTACAATGAGCAGTTCTTC	TRBV5-1	TRBJ2-1	.	.
CASSHPTTEPGGYTF	TGTGCCAGCAGCCACCCCACCACAGAACCCGGTGGCTACACCTTC	TRBV7-9	TRBJ1-2	few	.
CASSLDAGYGEQFF	TGTGCCAGCAGCTTAGATGCAGGGTATGGTGAGCAGTTCTTC	TRBV11-3	TRBJ2-1	many	.
CSARGRDTEAFF	TGCAGTGCTAGAGGCCGGGACACTGAAGCTTTCTTT	TRBV20-1	TRBJ1-1	many	.
CASRGTGTSKGQYF	TGCGCCAGCCGGGGGACAGGGACATCGAAGGGGCAGTACTTC	TRBV5-1	TRBJ2-7	.	TRBD1
CSVAYVGQGAGADSTDTQYF	TGCAGCGTGGCCTACGTGGGACAGGGGGCGGGTGCCGATTCTACAGATACGCAGTATTTT	TRBV29-1	TRBJ2-3	many	TRBD1
CASSQDGGRALYEQYF	TGCGCCAGCAGCCAAGATGGAGGGAGGGCTCTCTACGAGCAGTACTTC	TRBV4-3	TRBJ2-7	few	TRBD2
CASSAFLNTEAFF	TGTGCCAGCAGCGCGTTTCTGAACACTGAAGCTTTCTTT	TRBV7-6	TRBJ1-1	many	.
CASSLGRLASGELFF	TGTGCCAGCAGCCTGGGACGACTAGCATCCGGGGAGCTGTTTTTT	TRBV7-2	TRBJ2-2	many	TRBD2
CASSITRGLSEKLFF	TGCGCCAGCAGCATCACCAGGGGTTTAAGTGAAAAACTGTTTTTT	TRBV4-1	TRBJ1-4	.	.
CASSPRGLSYNEQFF	TGTGCCAGCAGCCCTAGGGGTCTCTCCTACAATGAGCAGTTCTTC	TRBV7-3	TRBJ2-1	few	.
CASSINRLEKPQHF	TGTGCCAGTAGTATTAACAGGCTTGAGAAGCCCCAGCATTTT	TRBV19	TRBJ1-5	many	.
CASSYIGISPYEQYF	TGTGCCAGCAGTTACATCGGGATATCCCCCTACGAGCAGTACTTC	TRBV12-3/TRBV12-4	TRBJ2-7	many	.
CAISETSGTGYTGELFF	TGTGCCATCAGTGAGACCTCCGGGACAGGGTACACCGGGGAGCTGTTTTTT	TRBV10-3	TRBJ2-2	many	TRBD1
CASSTGTLQETQYF	TGTGCCAGCAGTACCGGGACACTTCAAGAGACCCAGTACTTC	TRBV12-3/TRBV12-4	TRBJ2-5	many	.
CASSYLGQPQHF	TGTGCCAGCAGTTACCTGGGCCAGCCCCAGCATTTT	TRBV6-2/TRBV6-3	TRBJ1-5	.	.